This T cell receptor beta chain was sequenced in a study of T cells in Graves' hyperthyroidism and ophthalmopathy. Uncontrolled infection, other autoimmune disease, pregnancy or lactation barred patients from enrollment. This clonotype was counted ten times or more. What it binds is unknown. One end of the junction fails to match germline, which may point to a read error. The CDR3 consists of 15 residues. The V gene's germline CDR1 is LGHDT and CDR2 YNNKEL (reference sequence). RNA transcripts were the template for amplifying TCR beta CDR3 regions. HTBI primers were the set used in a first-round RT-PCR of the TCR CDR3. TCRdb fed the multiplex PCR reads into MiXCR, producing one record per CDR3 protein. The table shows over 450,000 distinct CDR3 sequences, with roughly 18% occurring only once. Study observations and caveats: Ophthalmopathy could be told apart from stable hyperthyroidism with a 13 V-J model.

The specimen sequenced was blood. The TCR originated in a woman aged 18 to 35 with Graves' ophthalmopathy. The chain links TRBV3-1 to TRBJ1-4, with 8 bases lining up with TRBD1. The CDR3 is CASSQAGTGVEELFF. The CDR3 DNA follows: TGTGCCAGCAGCCAAGCTGGGACAGGAGTTGAAGAACTGTTTTTT.